This TCR beta chain stems from a study of blood T cells in healthy people across ages. For the second PCR, which ran for roughly 7 to 11 cycles, a sample-barcoded 5' primer and a J-beta primer mix were used. Each CDR3 protein is one row after TCRdb ran MiXCR on the 5' RACE reads. The sample contains some 700,000 distinct CDR3 sequences, about 24% of which appear only once. The germline V gene encodes CDR1 SGHTA and CDR2 FQGNSA. Trimming took 5 bases from V and 4 from J; bases not matched to a gene: 15. The CDR3 has 17 residues. What was sequenced was blood. This clonotype was obtained from a man aged 65 to 85 in good health. The chain has TRBV7-2 and TRBJ2-7, with 9 bases matching TRBD1. CDR3 residues: CASSLQIRTGAGYEQYF. DNA of the CDR3: TGTGCCAGCAGCCTACAAATTCGGACAGGGGCTGGATACGAGCAGTACTTC.